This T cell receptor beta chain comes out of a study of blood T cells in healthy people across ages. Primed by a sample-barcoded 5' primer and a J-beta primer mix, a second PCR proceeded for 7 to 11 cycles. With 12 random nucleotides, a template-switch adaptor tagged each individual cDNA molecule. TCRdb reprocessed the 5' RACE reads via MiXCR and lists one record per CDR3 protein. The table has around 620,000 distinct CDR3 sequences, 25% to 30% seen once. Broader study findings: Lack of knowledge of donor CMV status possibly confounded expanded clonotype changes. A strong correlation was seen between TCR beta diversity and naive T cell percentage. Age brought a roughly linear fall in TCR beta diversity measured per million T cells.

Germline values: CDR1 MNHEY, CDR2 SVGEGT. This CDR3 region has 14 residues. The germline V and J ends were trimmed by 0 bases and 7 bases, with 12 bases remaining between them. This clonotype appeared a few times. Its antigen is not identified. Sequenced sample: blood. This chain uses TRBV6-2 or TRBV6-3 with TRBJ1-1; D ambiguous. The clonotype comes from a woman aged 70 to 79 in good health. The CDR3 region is CASSYSEGLVEAFF. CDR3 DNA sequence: TGTGCCAGCAGTTACTCGGAAGGGTTGGTTGAAGCTTTCTTT.